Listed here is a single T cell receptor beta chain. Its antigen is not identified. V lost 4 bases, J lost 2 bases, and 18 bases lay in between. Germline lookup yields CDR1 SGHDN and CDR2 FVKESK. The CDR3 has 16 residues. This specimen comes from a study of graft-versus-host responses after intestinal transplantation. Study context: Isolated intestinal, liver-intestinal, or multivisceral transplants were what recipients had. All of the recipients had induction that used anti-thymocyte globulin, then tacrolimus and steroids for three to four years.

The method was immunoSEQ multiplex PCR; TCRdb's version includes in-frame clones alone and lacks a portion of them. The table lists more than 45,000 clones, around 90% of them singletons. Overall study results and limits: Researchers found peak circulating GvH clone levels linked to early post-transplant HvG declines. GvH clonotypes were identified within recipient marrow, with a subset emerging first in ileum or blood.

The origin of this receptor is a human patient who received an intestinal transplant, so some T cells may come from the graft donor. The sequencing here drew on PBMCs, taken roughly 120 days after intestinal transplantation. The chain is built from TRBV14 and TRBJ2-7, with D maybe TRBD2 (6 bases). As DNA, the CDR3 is TGTGCCAGCAGCCCAAGCGCGGGGAGGCACGCCTACGAGCAGTACTTC. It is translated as CASSPSAGRHAYEQYF.